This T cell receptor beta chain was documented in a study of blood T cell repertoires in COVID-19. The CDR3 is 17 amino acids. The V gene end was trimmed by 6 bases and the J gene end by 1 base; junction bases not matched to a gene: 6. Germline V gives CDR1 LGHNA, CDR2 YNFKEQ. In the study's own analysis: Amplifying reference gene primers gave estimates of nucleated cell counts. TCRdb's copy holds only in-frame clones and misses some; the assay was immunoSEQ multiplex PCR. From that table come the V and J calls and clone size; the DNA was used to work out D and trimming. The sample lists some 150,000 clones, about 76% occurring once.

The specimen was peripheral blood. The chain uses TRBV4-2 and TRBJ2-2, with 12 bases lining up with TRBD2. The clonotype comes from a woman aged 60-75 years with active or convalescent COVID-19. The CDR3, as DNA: TGTGCCAGCAGTCGGACTAGCGGGGCCCTGAACACCGGGGAGCTGTTTTTT. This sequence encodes CASSRTSGALNTGELFF.